This T cell receptor (beta chain) was retrieved from a study of vaccination and CD4 T cells after COVID-19. A note on this clonotype: The antigen remains undetermined.

Researchers used the Oncomine TCR Beta short-read assay to sequence DNA from cultured CD4+ T cells. From cultured CD4+ T cells, genomic DNA was extracted. TCRdb processed the PCR reads anew with MiXCR; each CDR3 protein has one entry. Among approximately 23,000 distinct CDR3 sequences listed, 35% to 40% were seen once. Time point meaning: late sampling 161 to 241 days after vaccination in a few convalescent patients. Described treatment: 10-day PBMC culture with coronavirus spike peptide pools or control peptides (ViraFEST assay). There are 14 residues in the CDR3. Trimming shortened V by 3 bases and J by 5 bases, and 11 bases separated the two germline ends. Per germline, CDR1 MNHEY and CDR2 SVGEGT.

The specimen was CD4+ T cells from blood, cultured in vitro, collected about 7 months after SARS-CoV-2 vaccination. The rearrangement links TRBV6-2 or TRBV6-3 to TRBJ1-5; D might be TRBD1 (5 bases). This sequence originates from a human donor who had recovered from COVID-19. The CDR3 bases are TGTGCCAGCAGTTATCAGGGTAATCATCAGCCCCAGCATTTT. This sequence encodes CASSYQGNHQPQHF.